The 20 T cell receptor beta chains below were found in one sample sequenced in a study of cytomegalovirus exposure and HLA in healthy donors (dated by TCRdb to the late 2010s). The library was built by means of the immunoSEQ multiplex PCR assay. For the multiplex PCR, a mixture combining 60 forward primers for TCR Vbeta segments and 13 reverse primers for TCR Jbeta segments was used. The clones in this table, taken by TCRdb from immuneACCESS, are in-frame only. Not every clone is retained; where verified, under half of the shortfall comes from an unresolved V gene, and the cause of the rest is unknown. The sample profile shows over 55,000 clones; 70% to 90% of them were found once. The ten largest clones represent around 5.4% of the sample. The sample comprised PBMCs. These receptors were taken from a male donor in good health and CMV-seronegative.

The CDR3: CATRDSSSSYEQYF. The CDR3 nucleotides read TGTGCCACCCGAGACTCGTCAAGCTCCTACGAGCAGTACTTC. The genes are TRBV15 and TRBJ2-7, with D unclear. CDR1 and CDR2 from the germline V gene are LNHNV and YYDKDF (reference sequence). The ends were cut back, 8 bases at V and 0 bases at J, with 14 bases in the middle. The length of the CDR3 is 14 residues. The full variable domain, in which reference TRBV15 and TRBJ2-7 provide the parts outside the CDR3, is DAMVIQNPRYQVTQFGKPVTLSCSQTLNHNVMYWYQQKSSQAPKLLFHYYDKDFNNEADTPDNFQSRRPNTSFCFLDIRSPGLGDTAMYLCATRDSSSSYEQYFGPGTRLTVT.

This chain's CDR3 is CASSLTGWGTEAFF. The CDR3 coding sequence is TGTGCCAGCAGTCTCACAGGGTGGGGCACTGAAGCTTTCTTT. This chain uses TRBV27 with TRBJ1-1; maybe TRBD1 (6 bases). Germline values: CDR1 MNHEY, CDR2 SMNVEV (reference sequence). Trimming pared 5 bases from V and 4 bases from J, leaving 14 bases between. The CDR3 sequence is 14 residues long.

In this sample, this clone turned up a few times. This same CDR3 is encoded by further DNA sequences in the sample. J is TRBJ2-3 and V is TRBV7-9, with TRBD1 matching over 8 bases. From germline, CDR1 is SEHNR and CDR2 FQNEAQ (reference sequence). There are 15 residues in the CDR3. Trimming took 5 bases from V and 0 from J; bases not matched to a gene: 4. Here the CDR3 DNA reads TGTGCCAGCAGCCAACGGACAGGGAGCACAGATACGCAGTATTTT. Translated, it gives CASSQRTGSTDTQYF.

The chain uses TRBV18 and TRBJ1-1, with D possibly matching TRBD1 (6 bases). The V gene's germline CDR1 is KGHSH and CDR2 LQKENI. The CDR3 totals 13 residues. Trimming took off 2 bases at V and 13 bases at J, with 17 bases between the two ends. The CDR3 sequence: CASSPEQGGRGFF. The DNA of the CDR3 is TGTGCCAGCTCACCAGAACAGGGTGGAAGGGGTTTCTTT.

The J gene is TRBJ1-1, the V gene TRBV6-5; D remains ambiguous. Trimming shortened V by 0 bases and J by 6 bases, and 11 bases separated the two germline ends. The CDR3 spans 14 residues. The germline gives CDR1 MNHEY, CDR2 SVGAGI. CDR3 bases: TGTGCCAGCAGTTACTCGCGGGGAGGCTCTGAAGCTTTCTTT. Protein: CASSYSRGGSEAFF.

The rearrangement links TRBV2 to TRBJ1-2; D may be TRBD1 (5 bases). The CDR3 has 14 amino acids. Deletions cut 2 bases from V and 2 bases from J, with 9 bases between. Germline V gene data show CDR1 as SNHLY and CDR2 as FYNNEI. The CDR3 region is CASSEREGNYGYTF. The CDR3 DNA reads as TGTGCCAGCAGTGAAAGGGAGGGGAACTATGGCTACACCTTC. Supplemented by reference TRBV2 and TRBJ1-2, the full variable domain reads EPEVTQTPSHQVTQMGQEVILRCVPISNHLYFYWYRQILGQKVEFLVSFYNNEISEKSEIFDDQFSVERPDGSNFTLKIRSTKLEDSAMYFCASSEREGNYGYTFGSGTRLTVV.

The chain has TRBV11-2 and TRBJ1-1; D ambiguous. The germline gives CDR1 SGHAT, CDR2 FQNNGV. This CDR3 spans 13 amino acids. The germline V and J ends were trimmed by 6 bases and 4 bases, with 12 bases remaining between them. The CDR3 region is CASSLNSVTEAFF. The DNA of the CDR3 is TGTGCCAGCAGTCTCAACAGTGTCACTGAAGCTTTCTTT.

On this clone: A junction boundary mismatches the germline segment, possibly from a read error. The chain employs TRBV5-1 and TRBJ2-3; a weak D match, TRBD2 (6 bases). This CDR3 region has 15 residues. The germline V gene encodes CDR1 SGHRS and CDR2 YFSETQ. The CDR3 coding sequence is TGCGCCAGCAGTTTGGGGACTCAGAGCACAGATACGCAGTATTTT. It codes for CASSLGTQSTDTQYF.

The J gene is TRBJ2-7, the V gene TRBV5-1, with D perhaps TRBD1 (5 bases). The V end was cut by 3 bases, the J end by 2 bases, with 9 bases between. CDR1 is SGHRS, CDR2 YFSETQ, per germline. The CDR3 totals 13 residues. CDR3 protein: CASSSTVTYEQYF. The CDR3 DNA reads as TGCGCCAGCAGCTCGACAGTCACCTACGAGCAGTACTTC.

V usage is TRBV19 and J usage is TRBJ1-1, with 9 bases lining up with TRBD1. CDR1 and CDR2 (germline): LNHDA, SQIVND (reference sequence). The CDR3 is 13 amino acids. After removal of 9 bases from V and 5 bases from J, the junction contained 7 bases not matched to a gene. Here the CDR3 reads CASVDRGYTEAFF. In DNA form, the CDR3 reads TGTGCCAGCGTAGACAGGGGGTATACTGAAGCTTTCTTT.

The genes are TRBV6-1 and TRBJ2-7; maybe TRBD1 (5 bases). Germline assignment: CDR1 MNHNS and CDR2 SASEGT. V lost 4 bases to trimming and J lost 2 bases, with 9 bases between them. The CDR3 totals 13 residues. The CDR3 protein is CASSAREPYEQYF. The DNA of the CDR3 is TGTGCCAGCAGTGCCAGGGAACCCTACGAGCAGTACTTC.

This clone is a singleton in its sample. V is TRBV6-6 and J is TRBJ1-4, with 7 bases that match TRBD1. CDR1 is MNHNY and CDR2 is SVGAGI in the germline V gene (reference sequence). This CDR3 spans 15 amino acids. After removal of 2 bases from V and 5 bases from J, the junction contained 5 bases not matched to a gene. CDR3 residues: CASSYAGTDNEKLFF. In DNA form, the CDR3 reads TGTGCCAGCAGTTACGCCGGGACAGACAATGAAAAACTGTTTTTT.

The chain has TRBV7-7 and TRBJ2-2; tentative D call: TRBD2 (6 bases). The germline CDR1 and CDR2 sequences are SSHAT and FNYEAQ (reference sequence). The CDR3 length is 14 residues. Trimming took 7 bases from V and 3 from J, leaving 12 bases between them. CDR3: CASTSGGYTGELFF. In nucleotides, the CDR3 is TGTGCCAGCACCTCCGGGGGTTACACCGGGGAGCTGTTTTTT.

This clone was picked up a small number of times. The chain uses TRBV6-4 and TRBJ1-3; D is unresolved. This CDR3 region has 14 residues. The germline CDR1 and CDR2 sequences are MRHNA and SNTAGT. V lost 0 bases, J lost 3 bases, and 6 bases lay in between. CDR3 coding DNA: TGTGCCAGCAGTGACTCCGGGGTTGGAAACACCATATATTTT. This gives the protein CASSDSGVGNTIYF.

V gene TRBV4-1 combines with J gene TRBJ1-2; D remains ambiguous. Germline CDR1 MGHRA, CDR2 YSYEKL. Trimming removed 0 bases from V and 1 base from J, with 6 bases in between. The CDR3 spans 14 residues. The CDR3 protein is CASSQDPYNYGYTF. The CDR3 coding sequence is TGCGCCAGCAGCCAAGATCCCTATAACTATGGCTACACCTTC.

V is TRBV6-6 and J is TRBJ1-1; 11 nucleotides line up with TRBD1. Germline V lookup: CDR1 MNHNY, CDR2 SVGAGI (reference sequence). CDR3 length: 15 residues. Germline trimming cut 10 bases from V and 11 bases from J; bases unmatched to any gene: 18. As DNA, the CDR3 is TGTGCCACCACCGGGACAGGGGGACGATTTTCCGTTGCTTTCTTT. This translates into CATTGTGGRFSVAFF.

The chain carries TRBV4-2 and TRBJ1-1; tentative D call: TRBD1 (6 bases). Trimming removed 0 bases at V and 0 bases at J, with 14 bases between. This CDR3 is 17 amino acids long. CDR1 and CDR2 from the germline V gene are LGHNA and YNFKEQ. CDR3 in amino acids: CASSQDKGGGMNTEAFF. The CDR3 nucleotides read TGTGCCAGCAGCCAAGATAAGGGGGGGGGAATGAACACTGAAGCTTTCTTT.

The genes are TRBV18 and TRBJ1-2; TRBD1 agrees at 11 bases. V lost 2 bases, J lost 3 bases, and 5 bases stayed unmatched. The CDR3 contains 16 residues. Germline assignment: CDR1 KGHSH and CDR2 LQKENI. In DNA form, the CDR3 reads TGTGCCAGCTCACCAATCCCGGGACAGGGGGACTATGGCTACACCTTC. Its protein is CASSPIPGQGDYGYTF.

This sequence joins TRBV19 and TRBJ1-1; TRBD1 matches at 8 bases. V lost 8 bases to trimming and J lost 4 bases; unmatched junction nucleotides: 15. The CDR3 spans 16 residues. CDR1 and CDR2 from the germline V gene are LNHDA and SQIVND (reference sequence). The CDR3 DNA is TGTGCCAGTGGAGACAGGGGACCGCACGGCGGCACTGAAGCTTTCTTT. Translation: CASGDRGPHGGTEAFF.

Remarks on this clone: The junction departs from the called germline gene at one end, perhaps through a read error. The J gene is TRBJ2-1, the V gene TRBV6-6, with 7 bases lining up with TRBD2. The CDR3 loop spans 13 amino acids. CDR1 is MNHNY, CDR2 SVGAGI, per germline (reference sequence). Here the CDR3 DNA reads TGTGCCGGCAGTGGGGGGGGGAGCAATGAGCAGTTCTTC. It translates to CAGSGGGSNEQFF.